This TCR beta chain appears in the sequencing data of a study of blood T cell repertoires in COVID-19. About the study: The origin of the acute and convalescent COVID-19 samples was the United States, Italy and Spain. Sample material is recorded as cDNA or gDNA derived from T cells, B-cell-depleted T cells, or PBMCs.

Only in-frame clones appear in the TCRdb table, and some are missing; sequencing was by immunoSEQ multiplex PCR. In the table there are a few hundred thousand clones, around 80% of which are singletons. This study enrolled people aged roughly 18 to 89 from approximately 24 US geographic areas. Allocation to cohorts depended on clinical history reported by the participants. The V end was cut by 8 bases, the J end by 2 bases, with 13 bases between. The CDR3 covers 14 residues. Germline values: CDR1 MDHEN, CDR2 SYDVKM. The rearrangement links TRBV28 to TRBJ1-3, with D perhaps matching TRBD1 (5 bases). The clonotype was recovered from a man between 25 and 39 years old with acute COVID-19. Input material: PBMCs or T cells enriched from blood (not recorded which). CDR3 sequence (DNA): TGTGCCAGCGGAGACAGCCTGCCTGGAAACACCATATATTTT. This codes for CASGDSLPGNTIYF.